This T cell receptor (beta chain) comes out of a study of blood T cell repertoires in COVID-19. The CDR3 has 15 residues. Germline CDR1 SNHLY, CDR2 FYNNEI. J lost 4 bases, V lost 6 bases, and 6 bases had no gene match. This clone showed up just a few times. Measured with immunoSEQ multiplex PCR; TCRdb has only the in-frame clones, and not every one. The sample records 250,000 or so clones, 80% to 90% being singletons. Sequencing used peripheral blood. The origin of this receptor is a woman in her seventies with acute or convalescent COVID-19. V usage is TRBV2 and J usage is TRBJ2-1, with TRBD1 identical over 10 bases. In DNA, the CDR3 is TGTGCCAGCAGCGGGGGACAGGGGTTGTACAATGAGCAGTTCTTC. Translating it yields CASSGGQGLYNEQFF. Combining the CDR3 with reference TRBV2 and TRBJ2-1 gives the whole variable domain EPEVTQTPSHQVTQMGQEVILRCVPISNHLYFYWYRQILGQKVEFLVSFYNNEISEKSEIFDDQFSVERPDGSNFTLKIRSTKLEDSAMYFCASSGGQGLYNEQFFGPGTRLTVL.